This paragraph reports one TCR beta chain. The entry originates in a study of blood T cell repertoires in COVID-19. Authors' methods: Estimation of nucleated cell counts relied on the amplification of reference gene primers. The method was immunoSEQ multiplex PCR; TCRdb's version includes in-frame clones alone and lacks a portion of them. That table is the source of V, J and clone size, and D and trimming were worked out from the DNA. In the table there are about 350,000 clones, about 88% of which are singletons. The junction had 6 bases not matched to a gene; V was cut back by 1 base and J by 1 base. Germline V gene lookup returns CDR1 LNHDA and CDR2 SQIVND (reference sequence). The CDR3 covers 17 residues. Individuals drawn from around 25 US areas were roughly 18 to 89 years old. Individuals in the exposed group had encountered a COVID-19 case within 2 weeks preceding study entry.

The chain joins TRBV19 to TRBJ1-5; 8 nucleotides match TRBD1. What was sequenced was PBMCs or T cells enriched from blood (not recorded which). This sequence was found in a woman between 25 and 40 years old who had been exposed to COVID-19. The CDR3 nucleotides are TGTGCCAGTAGTATAGCCGGCAGGGGGCCGAGCAATCAGCCCCAGCATTTT. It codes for CASSIAGRGPSNQPQHF.